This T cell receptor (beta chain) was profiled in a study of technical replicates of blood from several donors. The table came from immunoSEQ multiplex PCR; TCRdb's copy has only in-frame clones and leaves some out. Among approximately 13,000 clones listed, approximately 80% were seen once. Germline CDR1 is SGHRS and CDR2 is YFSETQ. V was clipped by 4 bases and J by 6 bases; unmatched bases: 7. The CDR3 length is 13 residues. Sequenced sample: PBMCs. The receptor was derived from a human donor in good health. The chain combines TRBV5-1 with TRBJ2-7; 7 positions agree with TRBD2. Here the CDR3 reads CASSLQRDGEQYF. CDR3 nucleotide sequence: TGCGCCAGCAGCCTGCAGCGGGACGGCGAGCAGTACTTC.